This TCR beta chain emerged from a study of post-analysis software for immune sequencing data. A word on this clonotype: The antigen remains undetermined.

The CDR3 contains 14 residues. V shed 0 bases and J shed 5 bases, with 7 bases lying between them. The germline CDR1 and CDR2 sequences are SGHTA and FQGNSA. Researchers reported that TCR beta cDNA libraries carried unique molecular identifiers. MiXCR, run by TCRdb on the PCR reads, gives a single entry per CDR3 protein. The sample records hundreds of thousands of distinct CDR3 sequences, approximately 42% being singletons. Study-wide results and caveats: Patients showed TRBV5-6, TRBV5-1 and TRBV20-1 among five TRBV segments more frequent than in controls.

The sequenced sample consisted of blood. This rearrangement joins TRBV7-2 to TRBJ2-2; no firm D call. This TCR derives from a girl aged 2 to 10 with multiple sclerosis. The CDR3 coding sequence is TGTGCCAGCAGCTTAGCGTTTGAGACCGGGGAGCTGTTTTTT. Its translation is CASSLAFETGELFF.